This TCR beta chain was observed in a study of T cell repertoires in cytomegalovirus infection. Turning to the study itself: It was the public TCR beta signatures that indicated both CMV infection and matching HLA type. Study observations and caveats: Clonotypes of TCR beta that were HLA-C-restricted and CMV-specific dominated the ex vivo response. Carriers of CMV and the relevant HLA type were discriminated by public TCR beta frequency.

Trimming took off 1 base at V and 7 bases at J, with 14 bases between the two ends. Germline V gives CDR1 SGHDT, CDR2 YYEEEE. CDR3 size: 14 residues. This clonotype was counted many times. The antigen is unknown. A single record per CDR3 protein comes from TCRdb applying MiXCR to the reads. The data contain some 900,000 distinct CDR3 sequences, 30% to 35% of them singletons. The chain recombines TRBV5-6 with TRBJ1-2, with a weak D call TRBD1 (6 bases). The sample here was cultured CD8+ T cells from PBMCs, taken from culture after CMV antigen stimulation. The origin of this receptor is a human donor in good health (CMV status not recorded). Some clones in this sample may be carry-over from other donors' samples. The CDR3 sequence is CASSLWDILFGYTF. In nucleotides, the CDR3 is TGTGCCAGCAGCTTGTGGGACATTCTCTTTGGCTACACCTTC.